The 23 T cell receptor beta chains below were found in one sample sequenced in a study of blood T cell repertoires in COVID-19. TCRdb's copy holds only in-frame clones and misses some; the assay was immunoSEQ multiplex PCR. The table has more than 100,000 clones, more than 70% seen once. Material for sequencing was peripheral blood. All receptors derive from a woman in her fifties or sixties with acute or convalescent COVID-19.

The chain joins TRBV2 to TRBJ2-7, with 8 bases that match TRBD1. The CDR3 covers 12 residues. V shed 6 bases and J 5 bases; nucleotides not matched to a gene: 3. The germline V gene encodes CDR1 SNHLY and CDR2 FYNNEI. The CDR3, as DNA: TGTGCCAGCAGGCAGGGGGCGGACGAGCAGTACTTC. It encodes CASRQGADEQYF.

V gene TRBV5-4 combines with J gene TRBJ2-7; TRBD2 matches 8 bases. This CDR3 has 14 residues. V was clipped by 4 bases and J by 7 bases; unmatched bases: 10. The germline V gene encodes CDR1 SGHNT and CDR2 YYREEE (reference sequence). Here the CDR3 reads CASSTPGLVGEQYF. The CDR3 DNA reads TGTGCCAGCAGCACCCCGGGACTAGTCGGAGAGCAGTACTTC.

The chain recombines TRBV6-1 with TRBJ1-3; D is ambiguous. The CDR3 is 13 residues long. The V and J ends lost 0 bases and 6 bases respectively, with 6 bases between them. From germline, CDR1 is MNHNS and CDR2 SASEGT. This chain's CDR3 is CASSEAVVNTIYF. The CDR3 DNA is TGTGCCAGCAGTGAAGCGGTAGTAAACACCATATATTTT.

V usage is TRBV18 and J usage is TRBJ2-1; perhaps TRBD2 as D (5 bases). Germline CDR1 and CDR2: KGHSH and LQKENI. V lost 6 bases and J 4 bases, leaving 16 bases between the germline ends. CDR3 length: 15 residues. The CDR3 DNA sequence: TGTGCCAGCTCCCTTAATAGCGCCTCATACAATGAGCAGTTCTTC. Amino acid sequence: CASSLNSASYNEQFF. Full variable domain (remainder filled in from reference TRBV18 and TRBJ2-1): NAGVMQNPRHLVRRRGQEARLRCSPMKGHSHVYWYRQLPEEGLKFMVYLQKENIIDESGMPKERFSAEFPKEGPSILRIQQVVRGDSAAYFCASSLNSASYNEQFFGPGTRLTVL.

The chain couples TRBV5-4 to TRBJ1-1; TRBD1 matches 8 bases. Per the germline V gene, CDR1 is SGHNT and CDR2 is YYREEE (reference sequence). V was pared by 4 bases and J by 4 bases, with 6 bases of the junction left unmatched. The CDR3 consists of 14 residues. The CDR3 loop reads CASSGPQGGTEAFF. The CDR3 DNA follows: TGTGCCAGCAGCGGCCCACAGGGGGGCACTGAAGCTTTCTTT.

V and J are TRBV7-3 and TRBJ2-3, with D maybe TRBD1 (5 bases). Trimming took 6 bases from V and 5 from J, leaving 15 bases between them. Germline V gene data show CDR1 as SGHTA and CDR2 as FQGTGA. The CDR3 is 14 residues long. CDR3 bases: TGTGCCAGCAGTTTTCAGGGTTCTAGAGATACGCAGTATTTT. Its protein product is CASSFQGSRDTQYF.

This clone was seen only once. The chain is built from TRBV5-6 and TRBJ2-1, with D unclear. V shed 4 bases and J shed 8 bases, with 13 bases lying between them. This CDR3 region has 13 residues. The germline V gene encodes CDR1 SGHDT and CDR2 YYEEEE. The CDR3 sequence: CASSRWIEDEQFF. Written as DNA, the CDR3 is TGTGCCAGCAGCCGGTGGATAGAGGATGAGCAGTTCTTC.

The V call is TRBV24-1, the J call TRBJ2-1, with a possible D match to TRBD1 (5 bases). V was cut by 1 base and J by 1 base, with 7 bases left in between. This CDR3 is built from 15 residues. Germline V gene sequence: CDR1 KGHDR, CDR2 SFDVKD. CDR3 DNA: TGTGCCACCAGTGATTTCTCAGGGTCCTACAATGAGCAGTTCTTC. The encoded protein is CATSDFSGSYNEQFF.

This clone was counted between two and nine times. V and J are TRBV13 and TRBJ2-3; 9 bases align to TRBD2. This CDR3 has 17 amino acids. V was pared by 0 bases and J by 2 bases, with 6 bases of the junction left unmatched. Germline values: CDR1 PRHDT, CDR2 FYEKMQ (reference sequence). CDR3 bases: TGTGCCAGCAGCTTAGGTTTAGCGGGGGAGTTCACAGATACGCAGTATTTT. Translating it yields CASSLGLAGEFTDTQYF.

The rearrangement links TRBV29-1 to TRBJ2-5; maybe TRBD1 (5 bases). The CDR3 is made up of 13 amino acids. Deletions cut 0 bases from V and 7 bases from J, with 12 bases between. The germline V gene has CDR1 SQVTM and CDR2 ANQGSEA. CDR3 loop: CSVEDLGAGTQYF. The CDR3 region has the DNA TGCAGCGTTGAAGATCTAGGGGCTGGGACCCAGTACTTC.

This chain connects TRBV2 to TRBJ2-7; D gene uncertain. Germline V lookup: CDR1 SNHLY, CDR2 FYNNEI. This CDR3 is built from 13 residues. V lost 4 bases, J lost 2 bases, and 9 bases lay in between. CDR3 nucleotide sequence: TGTGCCAGCAGTGTACTGCAGGCCTACGAGCAGTACTTC. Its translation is CASSVLQAYEQYF.

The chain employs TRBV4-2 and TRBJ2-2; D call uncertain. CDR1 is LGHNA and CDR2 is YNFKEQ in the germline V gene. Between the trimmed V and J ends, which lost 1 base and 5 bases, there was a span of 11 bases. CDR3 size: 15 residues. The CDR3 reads CASSQGSQATGELFF. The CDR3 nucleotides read TGTGCCAGCAGCCAAGGCAGCCAGGCGACCGGGGAGCTGTTTTTT.

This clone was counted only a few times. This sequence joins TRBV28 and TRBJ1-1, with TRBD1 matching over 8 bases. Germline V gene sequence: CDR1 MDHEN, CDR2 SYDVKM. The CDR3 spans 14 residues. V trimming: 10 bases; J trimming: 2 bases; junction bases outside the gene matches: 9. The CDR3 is CAIQGQVGNTEAFF. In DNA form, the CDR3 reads TGTGCCATACAGGGACAGGTCGGAAACACTGAAGCTTTCTTT.

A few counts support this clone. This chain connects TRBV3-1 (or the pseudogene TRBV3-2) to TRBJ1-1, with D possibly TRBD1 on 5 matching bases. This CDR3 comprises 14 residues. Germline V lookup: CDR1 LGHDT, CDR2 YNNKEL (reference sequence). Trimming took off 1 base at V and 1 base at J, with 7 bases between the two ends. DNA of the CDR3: TGTGCCAGCAGCCAAGGGACACCGAACACTGAAGCTTTCTTT. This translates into CASSQGTPNTEAFF.

In DNA, the CDR3 is TGTGCCAGCAGTGCGACAGGGAATAGTCAGCCCCAGCATTTT. Translated, it gives CASSATGNSQPQHF. This rearrangement joins TRBV6-1 to TRBJ1-5, with TRBD1 identical over 7 bases. Germline trimming cut 4 bases from V and 6 bases from J; bases unmatched to any gene: 6. The V gene's germline CDR1 is MNHNS and CDR2 SASEGT. This CDR3 is 14 amino acids long.

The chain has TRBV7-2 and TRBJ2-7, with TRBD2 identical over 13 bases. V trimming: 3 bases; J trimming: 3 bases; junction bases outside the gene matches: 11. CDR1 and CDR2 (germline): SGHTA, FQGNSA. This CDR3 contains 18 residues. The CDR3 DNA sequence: TGTGCCAGCAGCTTTACCGGGACTAGCGGGACCGGGCACTACGAGCAGTACTTC. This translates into CASSFTGTSGTGHYEQYF.

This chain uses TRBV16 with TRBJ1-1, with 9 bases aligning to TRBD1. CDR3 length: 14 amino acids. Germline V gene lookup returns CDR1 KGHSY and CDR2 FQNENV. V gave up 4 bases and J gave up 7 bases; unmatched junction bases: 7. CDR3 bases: TGTGCCAGCAGCCTCCGGGACAGGGTGGGTGAAGCTTTCTTT. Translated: CASSLRDRVGEAFF.

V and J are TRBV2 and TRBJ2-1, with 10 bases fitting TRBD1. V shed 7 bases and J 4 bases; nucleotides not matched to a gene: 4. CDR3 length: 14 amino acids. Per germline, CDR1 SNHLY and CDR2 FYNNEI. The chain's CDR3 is CASTLDRGYNEQFF. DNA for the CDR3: TGTGCCAGCACCTTGGACAGGGGGTACAATGAGCAGTTCTTC.

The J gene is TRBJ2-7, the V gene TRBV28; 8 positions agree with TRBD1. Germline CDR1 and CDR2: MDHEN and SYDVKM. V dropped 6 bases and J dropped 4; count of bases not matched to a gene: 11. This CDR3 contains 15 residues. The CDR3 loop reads CASSPVQGAKYEQYF. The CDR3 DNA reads TGTGCCAGCAGCCCCGTCCAGGGGGCGAAGTACGAGCAGTACTTC. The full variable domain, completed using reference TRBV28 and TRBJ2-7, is DVKVTQSSRYLVKRTGEKVFLECVQDMDHENMFWYRQDPGLGLRLIYFSYDVKMKEKGDIPEGYSVSREKKERFSLILESASTNQTSMYLCASSPVQGAKYEQYFGPGTRLTVT.

Written as DNA, the CDR3 is TGTGCCAGCAGCGTAGCCGGGACAGGGGATTCACCCCTCCACTTT. This translates into CASSVAGTGDSPLHF. The chain uses TRBV9 and TRBJ1-6; TRBD1 matches at 10 bases. The CDR3 loop spans 15 amino acids. With 0 bases clipped from V and 8 bases from J, the junction kept 2 bases outside the gene matches. Germline V gives CDR1 SGDLS, CDR2 YYNGEE.

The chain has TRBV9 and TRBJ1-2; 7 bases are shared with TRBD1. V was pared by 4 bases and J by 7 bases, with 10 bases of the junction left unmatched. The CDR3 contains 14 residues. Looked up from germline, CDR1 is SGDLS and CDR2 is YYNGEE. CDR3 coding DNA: TGTGCCAGCAGCCCCGGACAGGTTCTGGGTGGCTACACCTTC. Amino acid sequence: CASSPGQVLGGYTF.

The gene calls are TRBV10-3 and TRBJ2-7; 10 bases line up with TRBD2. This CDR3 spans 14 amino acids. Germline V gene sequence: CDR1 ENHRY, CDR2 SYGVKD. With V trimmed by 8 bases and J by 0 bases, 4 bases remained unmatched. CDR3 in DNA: TGTGCCATCGGTTCTAGCGGGAGCTCCTACGAGCAGTACGTC. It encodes CAIGSSGSSYEQYV.

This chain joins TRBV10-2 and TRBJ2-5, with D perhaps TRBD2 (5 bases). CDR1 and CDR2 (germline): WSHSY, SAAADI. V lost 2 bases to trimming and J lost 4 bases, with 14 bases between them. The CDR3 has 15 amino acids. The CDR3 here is CASSELYRGSETQYF. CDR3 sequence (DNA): TGCGCCAGCAGTGAGCTCTACCGAGGGTCAGAGACCCAGTACTTC.